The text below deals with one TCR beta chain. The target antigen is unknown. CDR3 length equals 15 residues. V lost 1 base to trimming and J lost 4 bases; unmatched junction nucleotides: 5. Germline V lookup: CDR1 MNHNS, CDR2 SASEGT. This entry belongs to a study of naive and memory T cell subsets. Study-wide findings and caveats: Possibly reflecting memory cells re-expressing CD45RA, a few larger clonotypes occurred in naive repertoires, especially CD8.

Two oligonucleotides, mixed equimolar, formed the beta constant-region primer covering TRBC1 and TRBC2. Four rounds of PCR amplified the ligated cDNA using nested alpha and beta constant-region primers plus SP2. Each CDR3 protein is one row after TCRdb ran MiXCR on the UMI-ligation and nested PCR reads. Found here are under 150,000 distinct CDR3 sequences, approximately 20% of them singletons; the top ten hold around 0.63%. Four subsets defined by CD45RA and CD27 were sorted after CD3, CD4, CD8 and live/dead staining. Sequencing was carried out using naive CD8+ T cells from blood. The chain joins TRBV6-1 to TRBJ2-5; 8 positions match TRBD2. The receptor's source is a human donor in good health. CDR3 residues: CASSEGSAGGETQYF. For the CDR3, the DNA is TGTGCCAGCAGTGAAGGTTCGGCGGGAGGAGAGACCCAGTACTTC.